This entry lists 3 T cell receptor beta chains sequenced from one sample in a study of blood T cell repertoires in COVID-19. Profiled with immunoSEQ multiplex PCR; TCRdb holds only in-frame clones, not every one. The sample consists of 200,000 to 250,000 clones, around four fifths of them appearing once. Specimen: peripheral blood. The receptors derive from an elderly woman with COVID-19, enrolled during active disease.

The chain's CDR3 is CARAGQGAGGLFF. DNA for the CDR3: TGTGCCAGGGCCGGACAGGGGGCGGGCGGGCTGTTTTTT. The rearrangement joins TRBV6-5 to TRBJ2-2, with 11 nucleotides matching TRBD1. Germline CDR1 reads MNHEY; CDR2 reads SVGAGI. V dropped 9 bases and J dropped 13; count of bases not matched to a gene: 10. The length of the CDR3 is 13 residues.

The chain carries TRBV19 and TRBJ1-1; unclear D gene. The germline V gene encodes CDR1 LNHDA and CDR2 SQIVND (reference sequence). V was shortened by 5 bases and J by 0 bases, with 13 bases between the two germline ends. This CDR3 region has 15 residues. CDR3 nucleotides: TGTGCCAGTAGTGGAGGAATTCATATGAACACTGAAGCTTTCTTT. Protein sequence: CASSGGIHMNTEAFF.

The chain links TRBV4-1 to TRBJ1-5; D gene uncertain. The germline gives CDR1 MGHRA, CDR2 YSYEKL. There are 15 residues in the CDR3. V was clipped by 3 bases and J by 7 bases, with 16 bases between them. The CDR3 coding sequence is TGCGCCAGCAGCCAGGCAAACGGCAGAGGGCAGCCCCAGCATTTT. Translated, it gives CASSQANGRGQPQHF.